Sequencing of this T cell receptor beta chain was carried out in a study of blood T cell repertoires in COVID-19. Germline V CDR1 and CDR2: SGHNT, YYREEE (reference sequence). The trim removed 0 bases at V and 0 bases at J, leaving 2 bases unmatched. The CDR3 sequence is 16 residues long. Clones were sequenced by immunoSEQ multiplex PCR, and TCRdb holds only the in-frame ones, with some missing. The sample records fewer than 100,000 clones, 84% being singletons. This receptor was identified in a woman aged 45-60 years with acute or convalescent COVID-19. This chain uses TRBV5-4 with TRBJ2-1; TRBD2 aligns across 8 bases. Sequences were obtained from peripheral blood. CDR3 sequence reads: CASSLGSGSSYNEQFF. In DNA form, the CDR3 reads TGTGCCAGCAGCTTGGGGAGCGGGAGCTCCTACAATGAGCAGTTCTTC.